The source of this T cell receptor beta chain is a study of shared clonotypes between healthy human individuals. The genomic DNA of each subset was split evenly across several immunoSEQ plates. Using immunoSEQ multiplex PCR, the repertoire was profiled, and TCRdb retains in-frame clones only, with some absent. The sample carries some 1,600,000 clones, 95% to 99% recorded once. Notes on the study in general: Generation probabilities of non-shared clonotypes were lower (relative to those shared by all four donors).

Per the germline V gene, CDR1 is SGHNT and CDR2 is YENEEA. V was shortened by 6 bases and J by 2 bases, with 25 bases between the two germline ends. The CDR3 runs to 19 residues. Comment on this clone: Its specificity is not known.

The material sequenced was naive CD4+ T cells sorted from blood. As for subset: CD45RA+ positively selected. This sequence originates from a man in his thirties or forties in good health. This chain links TRBV11-3 with TRBJ2-2; tentative D call: TRBD1 (8 bases). The CDR3 is CASSRITGQGLINTGELFF. The DNA for the CDR3 is TGTGCCAGCAGTCGAATCACTGGACAGGGACTAATTAACACCGGGGAGCTGTTTTTT.